The next 15 T cell receptor beta chains were all read from a single sample in a study of blood T cell repertoires in COVID-19 (dated by TCRdb to the early 2020s). The library was built by means of the immunoSEQ multiplex PCR assay. Here the immuneACCESS table is served through TCRdb, limited to in-frame sequences with V and J called. Missing clones are a known gap in these copies; in checked studies unresolved V genes cover under half, and the rest lacks a known reason. Here the sample has approximately 230,000 clones; 88% occur a single time. Jointly, the top ten make up just under 6.5% of the sample. The sequencing input was peripheral blood. The receptor set was obtained from a woman in her twenties or thirties with COVID-19, enrolled during active disease.

The J gene is TRBJ2-2, the V gene TRBV5-1; D not resolved. This CDR3 region has 12 residues. V shed 2 bases and J shed 4 bases, with 3 bases lying between them. Germline values: CDR1 SGHRS, CDR2 YFSETQ. CDR3 sequence: CASSFGTGELFF. The DNA for the CDR3 is TGCGCCAGCAGCTTCGGCACCGGGGAGCTGTTTTTT.

The chain is built from TRBV4-2 and TRBJ2-5; TRBD2 matches at 12 bases. This CDR3 has 15 amino acids. The V gene end was trimmed by 2 bases and the J gene end by 5 bases; junction bases not matched to a gene: 3. The germline CDR1 and CDR2 sequences are LGHNA and YNFKEQ. The CDR3 is CASSQRLAGVETQYF. In DNA, the CDR3 is TGTGCCAGCAGCCAACGACTAGCGGGGGTGGAGACCCAGTACTTC.

The gene calls are TRBV24-1 and TRBJ2-1, with D tentatively TRBD2 (6 bases). This CDR3 spans 17 amino acids. V was cut by 4 bases and J by 6 bases, with 21 bases left in between. The germline gives CDR1 KGHDR, CDR2 SFDVKD. The CDR3: CATSEYQGGRRGNEQFF. DNA of the CDR3: TGTGCCACCAGTGAGTACCAGGGTGGCAGGAGGGGCAATGAGCAGTTCTTC.

The V call is TRBV19, the J call TRBJ1-5; D might be TRBD1 (5 bases). CDR1 is LNHDA, CDR2 SQIVND, per germline (reference sequence). The CDR3 covers 14 residues. The V gene lost 5 bases and the J gene lost 1 base, with 9 bases spanning the gap. The CDR3 DNA reads TGTGCCAGTAGTCAGGGTAGAAGCAATCAGCCCCAGCATTTT. Residues: CASSQGRSNQPQHF.

The V call is TRBV6-5, the J call TRBJ2-5; the D gene is possibly TRBD1 (7 bases). Trimming pared 6 bases from V and 5 bases from J, leaving 19 bases between. CDR1 and CDR2 from the germline V gene are MNHEY and SVGAGI. This CDR3 spans 15 amino acids. The CDR3 nucleotides are TGTGCCAGCAGCTTGGAGGGGGCGGGCGCGGAGACCCAGTACTTC. This codes for CASSLEGAGAETQYF.

The chain employs TRBV5-1 and TRBJ2-1; the D gene is possibly TRBD2 (6 bases). Germline V gives CDR1 SGHRS, CDR2 YFSETQ. The CDR3 runs to 13 residues. The ends were cut back, 6 bases at V and 5 bases at J, with 12 bases in the middle. The DNA for the CDR3 is TGCGCCAGCATCGGAGGGTCTCACAATGAGCAGTTCTTC. Translated: CASIGGSHNEQFF.

With respect to this clone: At one boundary the junction diverges from the germline segment, which might be a read error. J is TRBJ2-5 and V is TRBV28, with D maybe TRBD1 (6 bases). The CDR3 is 15 residues long. From germline, CDR1 is MDHEN and CDR2 SYDVKM. CDR3 protein: CASSFRQAIQEAQYF. The CDR3 coding sequence is TGTGCCAGCAGTTTTCGACAGGCAATCCAAGAGGCCCAGTACTTC.

This clone was detected ten times or more. The chain has TRBV18 and TRBJ2-2; no reliable D call. In germline, CDR1 is KGHSH, CDR2 LQKENI. The CDR3 contains 12 residues. V was cut by 3 bases and J by 3 bases, with 2 bases left in between. The CDR3: CASSPDTGELFF. The CDR3 nucleotides are TGTGCCAGCTCACCCGACACCGGGGAGCTGTTTTTT.

CDR3 in DNA: TGTGCCAGCAGCTTCAACCAGGTCTACAATGAGCAGTTCTTC. The encoded protein is CASSFNQVYNEQFF. This rearrangement joins TRBV5-6 to TRBJ2-1; D remains unclear. The CDR3 length is 14 residues. Trimming removed 2 bases at V and 3 bases at J, with 9 bases between. CDR1 SGHDT and CDR2 YYEEEE come from the germline V gene.

CDR3 DNA sequence: TGTGCCAGCAGAGGTACAGAACGTGGTGGCTACACCTTC. Protein sequence: CASRGTERGGYTF. The chain carries TRBV6-6 and TRBJ1-2; no definite D call. The ends were cut back, 6 bases at V and 7 bases at J, with 15 bases in the middle. This CDR3 has 13 amino acids. The germline CDR1 and CDR2 sequences are MNHNY and SVGAGI (reference sequence).

J is TRBJ2-5 and V is TRBV18; D call uncertain. The CDR3 runs 12 residues. V lost 4 bases and J lost 3, with 6 bases in between. Germline values: CDR1 KGHSH, CDR2 LQKENI. The DNA for the CDR3 is TGTGCCAGCTCACGGGCAGAAGAGACCCAGTACTTC. It encodes CASSRAEETQYF.

V gene TRBV5-1 combines with J gene TRBJ1-6, with 7 bases lining up with TRBD1. The CDR3 loop spans 17 amino acids. Germline CDR1 and CDR2: SGHRS and YFSETQ. V trimming: 7 bases; J trimming: 4 bases; junction bases outside the gene matches: 14. CDR3 sequence (DNA): TGCGCCAGCCGAAGAGGACGGGACAGAGCATATAATTCACCCCTCCACTTT. This codes for CASRRGRDRAYNSPLHF.

V is TRBV7-9 and J is TRBJ1-1, with 9 bases lining up with TRBD1. The CDR3 has 15 amino acids. V shed 5 bases, J shed 2 bases, and the junction held 6 bases outside the gene matches. Germline V gene data show CDR1 as SEHNR and CDR2 as FQNEAQ (reference sequence). The DNA of the CDR3 is TGTGCCAGCAGCACGGGACAGGGCTCAAACACTGAAGCTTTCTTT. Protein sequence: CASSTGQGSNTEAFF.

This chain joins TRBV19 and TRBJ1-3, with 7 positions matching TRBD1. CDR1 LNHDA and CDR2 SQIVND come from the germline V gene (reference sequence). CDR3 length equals 14 residues. Trimming took 4 bases from V and 2 from J; bases not matched to a gene: 2. The CDR3 is CASSSDRAGNTIYF. The CDR3 region has the DNA TGTGCCAGTAGTAGCGACAGGGCTGGAAACACCATATATTTT. Complete variable domain (other parts from reference TRBV19 and TRBJ1-3): DGGITQSPKYLFRKEGQNVTLSCEQNLNHDAMYWYRQDPGQGLRLIYYSQIVNDFQKGDIAEGYSVSREKKESFPLTVTSAQKNPTAFYLCASSSDRAGNTIYFGEGSWLTVV.

The V call is TRBV27, the J call TRBJ2-2; D might be TRBD2 (5 bases). Trimming removed 0 bases at V and 4 bases at J, with 9 bases between. Germline CDR1 and CDR2: MNHEY and SMNVEV (reference sequence). The CDR3 length is 15 residues. In DNA, the CDR3 is TGTGCCAGCAGTTTATCTCCTAGCACCACCGGGGAGCTGTTTTTT. Amino acid sequence: CASSLSPSTTGELFF.